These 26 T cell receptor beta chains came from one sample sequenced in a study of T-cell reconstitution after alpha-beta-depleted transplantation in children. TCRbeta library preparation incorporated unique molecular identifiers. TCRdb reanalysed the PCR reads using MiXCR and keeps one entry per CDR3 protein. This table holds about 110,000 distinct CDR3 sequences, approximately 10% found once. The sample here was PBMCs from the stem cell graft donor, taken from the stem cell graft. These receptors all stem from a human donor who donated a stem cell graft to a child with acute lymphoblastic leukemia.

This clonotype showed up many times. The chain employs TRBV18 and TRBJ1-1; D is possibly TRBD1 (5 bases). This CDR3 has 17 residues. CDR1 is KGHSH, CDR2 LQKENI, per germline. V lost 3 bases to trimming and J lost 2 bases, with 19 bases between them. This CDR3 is CASSPSAVGRANTEAFF. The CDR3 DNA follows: TGTGCCAGCTCACCCTCGGCGGTAGGCAGGGCTAACACTGAAGCTTTCTTT.

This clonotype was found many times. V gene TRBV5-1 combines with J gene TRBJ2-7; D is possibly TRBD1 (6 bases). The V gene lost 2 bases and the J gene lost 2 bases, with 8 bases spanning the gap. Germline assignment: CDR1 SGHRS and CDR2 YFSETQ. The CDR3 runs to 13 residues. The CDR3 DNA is TGCGCCAGCAGCTTACCAGGGGCCTACGAGCAGTACTTC. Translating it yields CASSLPGAYEQYF.

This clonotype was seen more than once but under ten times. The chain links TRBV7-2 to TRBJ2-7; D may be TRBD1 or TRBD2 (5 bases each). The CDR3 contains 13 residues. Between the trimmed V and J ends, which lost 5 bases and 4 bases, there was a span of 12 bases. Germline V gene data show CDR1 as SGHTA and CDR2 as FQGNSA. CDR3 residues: CASSESGGYEQYF. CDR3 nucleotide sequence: TGTGCCAGCAGCGAAAGTGGGGGATACGAGCAGTACTTC. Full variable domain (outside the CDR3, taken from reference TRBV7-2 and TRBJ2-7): GAGVSQSPSNKVTEKGKDVELRCDPISGHTALYWYRQSLGQGLEFLIYFQGNSAPDKSGLPSDRFSAERTGGSVSTLTIQRTQQEDSAVYLCASSESGGYEQYFGPGTRLTVT.

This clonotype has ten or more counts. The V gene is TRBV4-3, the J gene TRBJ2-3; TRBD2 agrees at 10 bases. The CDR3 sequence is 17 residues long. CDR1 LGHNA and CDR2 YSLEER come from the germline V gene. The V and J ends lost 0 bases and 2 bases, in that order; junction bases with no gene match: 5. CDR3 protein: CASSQDRAGGPTDTQYF. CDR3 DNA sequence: TGCGCCAGCAGCCAAGATCGAGCGGGAGGGCCCACAGATACGCAGTATTTT.

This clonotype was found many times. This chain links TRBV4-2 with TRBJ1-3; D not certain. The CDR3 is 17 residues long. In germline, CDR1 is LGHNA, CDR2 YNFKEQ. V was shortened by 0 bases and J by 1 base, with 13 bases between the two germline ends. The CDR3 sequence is CASSQDHGSASGNTIYF. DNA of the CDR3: TGTGCCAGCAGCCAAGATCATGGATCGGCGTCTGGAAACACCATATATTTT.

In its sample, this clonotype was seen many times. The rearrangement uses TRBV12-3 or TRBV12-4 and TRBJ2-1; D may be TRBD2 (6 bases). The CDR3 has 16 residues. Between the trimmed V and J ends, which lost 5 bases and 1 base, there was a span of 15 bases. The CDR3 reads CASSRGTPNSYNEQFF. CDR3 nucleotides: TGTGCCAGCAGTCGTGGGACTCCGAATTCCTACAATGAGCAGTTCTTC.

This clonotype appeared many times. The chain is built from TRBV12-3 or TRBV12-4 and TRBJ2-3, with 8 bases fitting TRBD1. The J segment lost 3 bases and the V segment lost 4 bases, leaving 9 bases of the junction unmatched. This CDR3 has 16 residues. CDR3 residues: CASSSNRGKLTDTQYF. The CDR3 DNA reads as TGTGCCAGCAGTTCCAACAGGGGGAAATTGACAGATACGCAGTATTTT.

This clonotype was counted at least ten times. Written as DNA, the CDR3 is TGCGCCAGCAGCTTGGATACGGGGTACCAAGAGACCCAGTACTTC. This sequence encodes CASSLDTGYQETQYF. V and J are TRBV5-1 and TRBJ2-5, with a possible D match to TRBD2 (5 bases). The CDR3 sequence is 15 residues long. Trimming shortened V by 0 bases and J by 0 bases, and 9 bases separated the two germline ends. Germline V CDR1 and CDR2: SGHRS, YFSETQ.

The CDR3 loop is CATSRGRRQGGEQYF. CDR3 coding DNA: TGTGCCACCAGCAGAGGGAGACGGCAGGGAGGGGAGCAGTACTTC. This chain uses TRBV15 with TRBJ2-7, with TRBD2 matching over 7 bases. Germline V gene sequence: CDR1 LNHNV, CDR2 YYDKDF (reference sequence). The J segment lost 7 bases and the V segment lost 1 base, leaving 10 bases of the junction unmatched. This CDR3 comprises 15 residues.

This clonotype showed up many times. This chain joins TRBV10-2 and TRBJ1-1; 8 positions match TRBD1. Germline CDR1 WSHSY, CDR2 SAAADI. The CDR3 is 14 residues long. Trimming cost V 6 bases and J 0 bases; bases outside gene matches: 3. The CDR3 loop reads CASSGQGVNTEAFF. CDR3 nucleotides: TGCGCCAGCAGCGGACAGGGAGTGAACACTGAAGCTTTCTTT.

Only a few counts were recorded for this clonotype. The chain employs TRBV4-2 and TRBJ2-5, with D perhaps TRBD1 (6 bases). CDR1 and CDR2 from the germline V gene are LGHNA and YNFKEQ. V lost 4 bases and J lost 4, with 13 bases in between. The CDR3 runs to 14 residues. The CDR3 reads CASSRSPGAETQYF. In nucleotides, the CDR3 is TGTGCCAGCAGCCGCAGTCCAGGGGCAGAGACCCAGTACTTC.

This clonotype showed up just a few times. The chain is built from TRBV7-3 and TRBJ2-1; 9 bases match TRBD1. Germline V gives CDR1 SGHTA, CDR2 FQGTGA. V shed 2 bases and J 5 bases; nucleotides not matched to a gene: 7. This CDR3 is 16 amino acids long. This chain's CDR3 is CASSLVGQGSDNEQFF. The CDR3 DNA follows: TGTGCCAGCAGCTTAGTAGGACAGGGGAGTGACAATGAGCAGTTCTTC.

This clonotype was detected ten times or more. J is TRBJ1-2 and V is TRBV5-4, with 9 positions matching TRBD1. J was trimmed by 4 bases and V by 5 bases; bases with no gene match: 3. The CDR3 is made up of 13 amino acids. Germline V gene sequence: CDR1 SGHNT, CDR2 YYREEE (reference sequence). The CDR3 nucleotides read TGTGCCAGCAGGGACAGGGGTGGCTATGGCTACACCTTC. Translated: CASRDRGGYGYTF.

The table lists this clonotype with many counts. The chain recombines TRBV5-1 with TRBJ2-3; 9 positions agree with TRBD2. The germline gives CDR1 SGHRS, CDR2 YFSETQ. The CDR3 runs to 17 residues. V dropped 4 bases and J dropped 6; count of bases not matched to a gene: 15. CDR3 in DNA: TGCGCCAGCAGCGCCGGGTGGGCTAGCGGGAACCGGGATACGCAGTATTTT. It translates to CASSAGWASGNRDTQYF.

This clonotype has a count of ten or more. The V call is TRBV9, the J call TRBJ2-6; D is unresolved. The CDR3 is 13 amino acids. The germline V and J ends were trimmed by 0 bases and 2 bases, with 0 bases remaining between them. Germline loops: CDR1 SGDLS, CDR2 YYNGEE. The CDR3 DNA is TGTGCCAGCAGCGTAGCTGGGGCCAACGTCCTGACTTTC. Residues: CASSVAGANVLTF.

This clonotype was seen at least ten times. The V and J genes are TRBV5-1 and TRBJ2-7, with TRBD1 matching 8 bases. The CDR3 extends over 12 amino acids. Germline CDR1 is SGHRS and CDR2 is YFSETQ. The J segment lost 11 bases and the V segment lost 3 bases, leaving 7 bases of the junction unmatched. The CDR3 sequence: CASSYDRGQEYF. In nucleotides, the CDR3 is TGCGCCAGCAGCTACGACAGGGGTCAGGAGTACTTC.

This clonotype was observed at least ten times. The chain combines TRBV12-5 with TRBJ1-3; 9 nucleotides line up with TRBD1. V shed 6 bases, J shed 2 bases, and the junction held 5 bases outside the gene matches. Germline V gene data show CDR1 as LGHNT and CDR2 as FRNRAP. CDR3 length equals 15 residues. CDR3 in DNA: TGTGCTAGTGGACAGGGGGCAATTGCTGGAAACACCATATATTTT. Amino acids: CASGQGAIAGNTIYF.

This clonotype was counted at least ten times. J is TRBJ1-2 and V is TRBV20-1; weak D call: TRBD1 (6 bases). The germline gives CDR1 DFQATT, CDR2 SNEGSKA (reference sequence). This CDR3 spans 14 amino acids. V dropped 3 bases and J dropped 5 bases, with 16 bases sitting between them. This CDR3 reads CSARGRAGAYGYTF. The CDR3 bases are TGCAGTGCTAGGGGGCGTGCGGGGGCGTATGGCTACACCTTC.

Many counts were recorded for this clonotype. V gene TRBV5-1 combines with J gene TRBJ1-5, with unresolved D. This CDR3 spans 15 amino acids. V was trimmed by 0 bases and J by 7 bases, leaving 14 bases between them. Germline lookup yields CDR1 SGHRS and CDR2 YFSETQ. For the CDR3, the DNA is TGCGCCAGCAGCTTGGGGTGGATGGCAAACCAGCCCCAGCATTTT. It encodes CASSLGWMANQPQHF.

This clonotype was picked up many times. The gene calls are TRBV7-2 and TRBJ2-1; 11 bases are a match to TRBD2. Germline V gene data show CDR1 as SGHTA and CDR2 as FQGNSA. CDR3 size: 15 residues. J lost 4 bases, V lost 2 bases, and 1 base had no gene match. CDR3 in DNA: TGTGCCAGCAGCTTACGACTAGCGGGGTACAATGAGCAGTTCTTC. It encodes CASSLRLAGYNEQFF.

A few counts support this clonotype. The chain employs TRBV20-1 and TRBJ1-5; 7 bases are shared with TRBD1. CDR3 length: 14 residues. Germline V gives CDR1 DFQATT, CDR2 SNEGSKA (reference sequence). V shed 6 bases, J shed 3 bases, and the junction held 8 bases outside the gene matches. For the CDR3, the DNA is TGCAGTGCGCCAACAGGGGCGGACAATCAGCCCCAGCATTTT. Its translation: CSAPTGADNQPQHF.

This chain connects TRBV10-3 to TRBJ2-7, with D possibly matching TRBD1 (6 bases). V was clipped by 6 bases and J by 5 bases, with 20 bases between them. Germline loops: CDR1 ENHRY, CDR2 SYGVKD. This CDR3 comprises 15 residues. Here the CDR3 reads CAISSIPQGPHEQYF. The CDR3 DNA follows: TGTGCCATCAGCTCCATACCACAGGGTCCCCACGAGCAGTACTTC.

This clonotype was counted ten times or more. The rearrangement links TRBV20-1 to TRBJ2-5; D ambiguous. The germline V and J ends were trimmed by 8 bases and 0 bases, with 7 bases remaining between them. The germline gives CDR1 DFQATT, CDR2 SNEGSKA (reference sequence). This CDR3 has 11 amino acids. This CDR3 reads CSTEYQETQYF. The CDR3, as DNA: TGCAGTACAGAATACCAAGAGACCCAGTACTTC.

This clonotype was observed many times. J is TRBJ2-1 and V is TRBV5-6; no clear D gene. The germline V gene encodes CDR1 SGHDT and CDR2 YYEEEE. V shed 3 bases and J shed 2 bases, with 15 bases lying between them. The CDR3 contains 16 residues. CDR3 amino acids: CASSSSAIFTYNEQFF. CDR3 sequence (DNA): TGTGCCAGCAGCTCTTCCGCGATTTTCACCTACAATGAGCAGTTCTTC.

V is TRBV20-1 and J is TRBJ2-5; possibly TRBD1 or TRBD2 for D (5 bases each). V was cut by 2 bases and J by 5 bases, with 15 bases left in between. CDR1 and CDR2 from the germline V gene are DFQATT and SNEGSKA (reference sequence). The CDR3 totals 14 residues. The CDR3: CSARTITEGETQYF. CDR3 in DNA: TGCAGTGCTAGAACCATCACCGAGGGGGAGACCCAGTACTTC.

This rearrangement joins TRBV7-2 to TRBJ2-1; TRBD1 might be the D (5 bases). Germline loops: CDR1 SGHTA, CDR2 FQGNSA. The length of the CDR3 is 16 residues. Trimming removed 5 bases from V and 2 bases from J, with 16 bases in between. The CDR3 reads CASSPRQPGTYNEQFF. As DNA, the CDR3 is TGTGCCAGCAGCCCCCGACAGCCTGGTACCTACAATGAGCAGTTCTTC.